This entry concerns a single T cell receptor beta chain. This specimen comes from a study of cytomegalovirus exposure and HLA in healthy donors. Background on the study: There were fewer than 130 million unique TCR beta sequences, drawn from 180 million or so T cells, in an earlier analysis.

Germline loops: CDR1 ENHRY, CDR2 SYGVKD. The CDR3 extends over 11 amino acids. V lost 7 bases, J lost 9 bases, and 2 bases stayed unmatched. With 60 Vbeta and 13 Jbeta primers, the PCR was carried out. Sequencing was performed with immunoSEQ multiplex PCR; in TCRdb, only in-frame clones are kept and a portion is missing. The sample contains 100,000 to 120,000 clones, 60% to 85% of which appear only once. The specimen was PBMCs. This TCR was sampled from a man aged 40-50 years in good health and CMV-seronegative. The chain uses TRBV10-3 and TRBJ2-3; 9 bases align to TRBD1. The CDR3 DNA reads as TGTGCCATCATGGGGACAGGGACGCAGTATTTT. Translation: CAIMGTGTQYF.